The entry below gives a single TCR beta chain sequence along with its context. This sample was included in a study of blood T cell repertoires in COVID-19. Produced via immunoSEQ multiplex PCR; TCRdb's table is partial and in-frame only. The repertoire holds tens of thousands of clones, with roughly nine tenths as singletons. The TCR was taken from a man in his sixties with acute or convalescent COVID-19. Input material: peripheral blood.

CDR3 DNA sequence: TGTGCCAGCAGTGACCGGACTAGCAGTGAAAAACTGTTTTTT. It codes for CASSDRTSSEKLFF. The chain recombines TRBV6-6 with TRBJ1-4; unclear D gene. The V end was cut by 5 bases, the J end by 7 bases, with 14 bases between. CDR1 is MNHNY, CDR2 SVGAGI, per germline (reference sequence). The CDR3 length is 14 residues.